The 15 T cell receptor beta chains reported below all come from one sample, sequenced in a study of blood T cell repertoires in COVID-19. Data came from immunoSEQ multiplex PCR; TCRdb stores just in-frame clones and leaves some out. The repertoire holds 270,000 or so clones, with around 88% as singletons. Material for sequencing was PBMCs or T cells enriched from blood (not recorded which). All receptors derive from a woman in her forties with acute COVID-19.

The chain is built from TRBV11-3 and TRBJ2-5; D possibly corresponds to TRBD2 (6 bases). Deletions cut 0 bases from V and 0 bases from J, with 20 bases between. CDR1 is SGHNT and CDR2 is YENEEA in the germline V gene. The CDR3 is made up of 19 amino acids. In DNA, the CDR3 is TGTGCCAGCAGCTTAGACCGGCTTACTAGCAGACAGTACCAAGAGACCCAGTACTTC. This codes for CASSLDRLTSRQYQETQYF.

The V and J genes are TRBV5-1 and TRBJ2-5; 9 nucleotides line up with TRBD2. Germline V gives CDR1 SGHRS, CDR2 YFSETQ. V shed 3 bases, J shed 3 bases, and the junction held 6 bases outside the gene matches. This CDR3 is 15 amino acids long. CDR3 amino acids: CASSSRAGGEETQYF. CDR3 DNA sequence: TGCGCCAGCAGCTCTAGGGCGGGAGGGGAAGAGACCCAGTACTTC.

This chain joins TRBV21-1 and TRBJ2-1; the table's D call of TRBD1 was not tested on the DNA. TRBV21-1 is flagged as a pseudogene. The CDR3 is 16 amino acids. CDR3 amino acids: CASSLQGADDSNEQFF. For the CDR3, the DNA is TGTGCCAGCAGCCTGCAAGGGGCCGACGACTCCAATGAGCAGTTCTTC.

J is TRBJ2-3 and V is TRBV7-2; no definite D call. Trimming left V 1 base short and J 4 bases short, with 6 bases between. Germline V lookup: CDR1 SGHTA, CDR2 FQGNSA. The CDR3 loop spans 13 amino acids. CDR3 DNA sequence: TGTGCCAGCAGCTTAGGGCTGGCAGATACGCAGTATTTT. Translation gives CASSLGLADTQYF.

The genes are TRBV19 and TRBJ1-1; 12 bases agree with TRBD1. Germline lookup yields CDR1 LNHDA and CDR2 SQIVND (reference sequence). V was clipped by 3 bases and J by 3 bases; unmatched bases: 5. The CDR3 is made up of 16 amino acids. CDR3 sequence (DNA): TGTGCCAGTAGTATCAGGGACAGGGGGCTGGACACTGAAGCTTTCTTT. Its translation is CASSIRDRGLDTEAFF.

This chain connects TRBV10-1 to TRBJ2-3; D gene unclear. V lost 6 bases, J lost 5 bases, and 12 bases lay in between. Germline lookup yields CDR1 WNHNN and CDR2 SYGVQD (reference sequence). The CDR3 spans 13 residues. CDR3 region: CASSARTQDTQYF. In DNA, the CDR3 is TGCGCCAGCAGCGCCAGAACCCAAGATACGCAGTATTTT.

The rearrangement uses TRBV7-9 and TRBJ2-1; 14 bases line up with TRBD2. Germline V gene lookup returns CDR1 SEHNR and CDR2 FQNEAQ (reference sequence). The junction had 4 bases not matched to a gene; V was cut back by 6 bases and J by 6 bases. This CDR3 spans 15 amino acids. CDR3 loop: CASRPGTSGSNEQFF. In DNA, the CDR3 is TGTGCCAGCAGACCCGGGACTAGCGGGAGCAATGAGCAGTTCTTC.

In regard to this clone: This clone may be a read error of a much larger clone one base away. The rearrangement uses TRBV6-5 and TRBJ1-1; possible D gene TRBD1, 5 bases. The CDR3 loop spans 13 amino acids. Germline V gene data show CDR1 as MNHEY and CDR2 as SVGAGI. Trimming pared 5 bases from V and 1 base from J, leaving 8 bases between. CDR3 amino acids: CASSRQGNTEAFF. CDR3 bases: TGTGCCAGCAGTCGTCAGGGGAACACTGAAGCTTTCTTT.

This chain joins TRBV30 and TRBJ2-3; D possibly corresponds to TRBD1 (5 bases). Germline V gene sequence: CDR1 GTSNPN, CDR2 SVGIG (reference sequence). V lost 0 bases, J lost 4 bases, and 14 bases lay in between. The CDR3 runs to 15 residues. CDR3 sequence: CAWSVRETEPDTQYF. The CDR3 nucleotides read TGTGCCTGGAGTGTACGTGAGACAGAACCAGATACGCAGTATTTT.

The CDR3 loop is CASSLVWQGRMNTEAFF. In DNA, the CDR3 is TGTGCCAGCAGCTTGGTCTGGCAGGGTCGAATGAACACTGAAGCTTTCTTT. The chain carries TRBV5-6 and TRBJ1-1; weak D call: TRBD1 (5 bases). This CDR3 has 17 amino acids. CDR1 is SGHDT, CDR2 YYEEEE, per germline. Trimming removed 0 bases at V and 0 bases at J, with 15 bases between.

This clone showed up just once. The rearrangement links TRBV19 to TRBJ2-1; tentatively, D is TRBD2 (5 bases). There are 14 residues in the CDR3. With 10 bases removed from V and 0 bases from J, the gap between germline ends came to 13 bases. Germline lookup yields CDR1 LNHDA and CDR2 SQIVND (reference sequence). For the CDR3, the DNA is TGTGCCACCGGCGTCGGGGTCTCCTACAATGAGCAGTTCTTC. Translating it yields CATGVGVSYNEQFF.

The V gene is TRBV24-1, the J gene TRBJ2-1; 10 bases map to TRBD2. CDR3 length: 17 residues. V was pared by 2 bases and J by 3 bases, with 6 bases of the junction left unmatched. CDR1 is KGHDR and CDR2 is SFDVKD in the germline V gene. Here the CDR3 reads CATSDSGSGRIYNEQFF. CDR3 coding DNA: TGTGCCACCAGTGATTCGGGTAGCGGGAGGATCTACAATGAGCAGTTCTTC.

The J gene is TRBJ2-3, the V gene TRBV7-2; 9 bases are shared with TRBD1. This CDR3 has 14 amino acids. CDR1 and CDR2 (germline): SGHTA, FQGNSA. V lost 5 bases, J lost 4 bases, and 4 bases stayed unmatched. CDR3 residues: CASSPRTGADTQYF. The CDR3 nucleotides read TGTGCCAGCAGCCCAAGGACAGGGGCAGATACGCAGTATTTT. Drawing the rest from reference TRBV7-2 and TRBJ2-3, the complete variable domain is GAGVSQSPSNKVTEKGKDVELRCDPISGHTALYWYRQSLGQGLEFLIYFQGNSAPDKSGLPSDRFSAERTGGSVSTLTIQRTQQEDSAVYLCASSPRTGADTQYFGPGTRLTVL.

This chain connects TRBV28 to TRBJ2-7; 7 nucleotides line up with TRBD1. The CDR3 is 15 amino acids. V shed 5 bases, J shed 4 bases, and the junction held 11 bases outside the gene matches. The V gene's germline CDR1 is MDHEN and CDR2 SYDVKM. The CDR3 region is CASSGHGDSYYEQYF. Here the CDR3 DNA reads TGTGCCAGCAGTGGACATGGGGACAGCTATTACGAGCAGTACTTC.

This clone has just one count. J is TRBJ1-4 and V is TRBV9; D not resolved. Germline lookup yields CDR1 SGDLS and CDR2 YYNGEE. This CDR3 comprises 15 residues. V shed 3 bases and J shed 0 bases, with 9 bases lying between them. The CDR3 DNA reads TGTGCCAGCAGCGCCCAGATTGCAACTAATGAAAAACTGTTTTTT. It is translated as CASSAQIATNEKLFF. The whole variable domain, filled in from reference TRBV9 and TRBJ1-4, reads DSGVTQTPKHLITATGQRVTLRCSPRSGDLSVYWYQQSLDQGLQFLIQYYNGEERAKGNILERFSAQQFPDLHSELNLSSLELGDSALYFCASSAQIATNEKLFFGSGTQLSVL.